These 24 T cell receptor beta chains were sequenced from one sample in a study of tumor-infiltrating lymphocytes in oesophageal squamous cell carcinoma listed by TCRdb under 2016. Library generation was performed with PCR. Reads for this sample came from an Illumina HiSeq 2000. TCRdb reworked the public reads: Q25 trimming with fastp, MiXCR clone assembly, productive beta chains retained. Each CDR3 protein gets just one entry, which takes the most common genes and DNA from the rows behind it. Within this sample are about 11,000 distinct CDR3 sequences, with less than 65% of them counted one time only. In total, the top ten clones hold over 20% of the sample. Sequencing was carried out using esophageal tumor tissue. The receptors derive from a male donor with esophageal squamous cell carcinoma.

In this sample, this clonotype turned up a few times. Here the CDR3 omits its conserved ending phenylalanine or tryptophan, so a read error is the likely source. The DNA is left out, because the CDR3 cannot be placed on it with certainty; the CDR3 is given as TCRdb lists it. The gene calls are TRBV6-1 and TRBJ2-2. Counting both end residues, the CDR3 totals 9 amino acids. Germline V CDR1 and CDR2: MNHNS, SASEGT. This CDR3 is CASSESGAG.

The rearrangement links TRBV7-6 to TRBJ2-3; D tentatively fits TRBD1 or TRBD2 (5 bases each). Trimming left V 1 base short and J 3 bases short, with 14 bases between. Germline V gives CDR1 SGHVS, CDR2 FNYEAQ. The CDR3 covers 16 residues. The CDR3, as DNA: TGTGCCAGCAGCTTAGTCGCGAGGGGATTAACAGATACGCAGTATTTT. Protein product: CASSLVARGLTDTQYF.

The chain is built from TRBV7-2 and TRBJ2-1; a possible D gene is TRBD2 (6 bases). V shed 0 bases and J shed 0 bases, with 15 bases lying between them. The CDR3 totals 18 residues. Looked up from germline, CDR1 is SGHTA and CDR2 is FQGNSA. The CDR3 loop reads CASSLAGGPGSSYNEQFF. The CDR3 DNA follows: TGTGCCAGCAGCTTAGCGGGAGGCCCGGGAAGCTCCTACAATGAGCAGTTCTTC.

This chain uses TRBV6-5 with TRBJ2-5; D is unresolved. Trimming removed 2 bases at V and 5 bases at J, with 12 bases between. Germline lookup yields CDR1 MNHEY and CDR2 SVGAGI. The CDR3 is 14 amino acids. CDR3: CASSYRLALETQYF. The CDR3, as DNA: TGTGCCAGCAGTTACCGGTTGGCATTGGAGACCCAGTACTTC.

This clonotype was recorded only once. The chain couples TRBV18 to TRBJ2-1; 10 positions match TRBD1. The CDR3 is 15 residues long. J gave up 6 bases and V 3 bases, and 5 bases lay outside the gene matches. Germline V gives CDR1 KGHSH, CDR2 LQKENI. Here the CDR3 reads CASSPGTGALNEQFF. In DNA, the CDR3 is TGTGCCAGCTCACCGGGGACAGGGGCCCTCAATGAGCAGTTCTTC.

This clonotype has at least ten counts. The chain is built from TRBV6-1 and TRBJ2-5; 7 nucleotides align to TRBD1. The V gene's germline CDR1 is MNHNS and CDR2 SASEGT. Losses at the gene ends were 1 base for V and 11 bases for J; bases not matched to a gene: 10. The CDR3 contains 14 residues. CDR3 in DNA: TGTGCCAGCAGTGAAGATGTTAGGGGGCATGAGCAGTACTTC. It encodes CASSEDVRGHEQYF.

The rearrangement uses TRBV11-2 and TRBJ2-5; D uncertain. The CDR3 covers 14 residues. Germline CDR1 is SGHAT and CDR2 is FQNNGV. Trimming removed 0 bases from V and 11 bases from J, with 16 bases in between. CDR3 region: CASSLDAQDAEQYF. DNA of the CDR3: TGTGCCAGCAGCTTAGATGCCCAGGACGCGGAGCAGTACTTC. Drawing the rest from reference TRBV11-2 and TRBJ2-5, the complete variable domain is EAGVAQSPRYKIIEKRQSVAFWCNPISGHATLYWYQQILGQGPKLLIQFQNNGVVDDSQLPKDRFSAERLKGVDSTLKIQPAKLEDSAVYLCASSLDAQDAEQYFGPGTRLLVL.

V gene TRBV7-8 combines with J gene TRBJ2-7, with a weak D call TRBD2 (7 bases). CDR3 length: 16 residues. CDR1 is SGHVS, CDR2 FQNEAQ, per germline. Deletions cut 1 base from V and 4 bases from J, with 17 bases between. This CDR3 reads CASSLEGGSGGYEQYF. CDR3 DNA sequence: TGTGCCAGCAGCTTAGAGGGGGGCTCGGGGGGTTACGAGCAGTACTTC. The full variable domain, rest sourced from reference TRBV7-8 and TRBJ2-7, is GAGVSQSPRYKVAKRGQDVALRCDPISGHVSLFWYQQALGQGPEFLTYFQNEAQLDKSGLPSDRFFAERPEGSVSTLKIQRTQQEDSAVYLCASSLEGGSGGYEQYFGPGTRLTVT.

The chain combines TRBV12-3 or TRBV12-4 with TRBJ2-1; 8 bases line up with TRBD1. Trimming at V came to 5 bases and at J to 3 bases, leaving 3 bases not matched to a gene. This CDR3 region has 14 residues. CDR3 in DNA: TGTGCCAGCAGTCCGGGACAGGACTACAATGAGCAGTTCTTC. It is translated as CASSPGQDYNEQFF.

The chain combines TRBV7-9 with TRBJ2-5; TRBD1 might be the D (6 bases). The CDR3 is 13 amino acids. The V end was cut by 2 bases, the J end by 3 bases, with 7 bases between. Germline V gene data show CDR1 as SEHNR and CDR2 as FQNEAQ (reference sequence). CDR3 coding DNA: TGTGCCAGCAGCTTATCAGGGGAAGAGACCCAGTACTTC. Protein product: CASSLSGEETQYF.

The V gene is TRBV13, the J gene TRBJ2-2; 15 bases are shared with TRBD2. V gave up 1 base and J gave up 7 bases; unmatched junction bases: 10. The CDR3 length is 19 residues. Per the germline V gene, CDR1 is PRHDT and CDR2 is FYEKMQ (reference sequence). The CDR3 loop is CASSLARWTSGRAGGELFF. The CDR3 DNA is TGTGCCAGCAGCTTAGCCCGATGGACTAGCGGGAGGGCAGGCGGGGAGCTGTTTTTT.

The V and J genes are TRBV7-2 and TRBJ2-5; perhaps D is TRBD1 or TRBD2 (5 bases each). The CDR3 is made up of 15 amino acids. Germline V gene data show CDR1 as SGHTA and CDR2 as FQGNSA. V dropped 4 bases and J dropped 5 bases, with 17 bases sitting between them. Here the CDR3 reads CASSSEFEGTETQYF. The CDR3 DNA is TGTGCCAGCAGCTCCGAGTTTGAGGGGACGGAGACCCAGTACTTC.

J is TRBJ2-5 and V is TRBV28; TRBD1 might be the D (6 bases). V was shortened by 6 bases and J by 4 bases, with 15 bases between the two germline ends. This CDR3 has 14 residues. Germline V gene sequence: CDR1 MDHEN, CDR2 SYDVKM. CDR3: CASSPRSGVETQYF. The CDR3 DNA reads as TGTGCCAGCAGCCCGCGGTCAGGGGTAGAGACCCAGTACTTC.

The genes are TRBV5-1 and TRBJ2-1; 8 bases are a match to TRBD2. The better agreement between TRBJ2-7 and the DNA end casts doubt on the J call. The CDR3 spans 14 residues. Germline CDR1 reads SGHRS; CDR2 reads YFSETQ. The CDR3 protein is CASSKAGTSSEQYF. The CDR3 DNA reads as TGCGCCAGCAGTAAAGCCGGGACTAGTAGTGAGCAGTACTTC.

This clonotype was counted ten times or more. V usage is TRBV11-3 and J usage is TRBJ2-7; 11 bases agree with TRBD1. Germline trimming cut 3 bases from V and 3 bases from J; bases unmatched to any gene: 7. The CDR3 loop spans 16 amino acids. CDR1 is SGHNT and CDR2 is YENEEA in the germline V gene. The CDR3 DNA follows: TGTGCCAGCAGCTTGGAGAGGGGGACAGGGGGCTACGAGCAGTACTTC. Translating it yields CASSLERGTGGYEQYF. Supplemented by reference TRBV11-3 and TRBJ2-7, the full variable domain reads EAGVVQSPRYKIIEKKQPVAFWCNPISGHNTLYWYLQNLGQGPELLIRYENEEAVDDSQLPKDRFSAERLKGVDSTLKIQPAELGDSAVYLCASSLERGTGGYEQYFGPGTRLTVT.

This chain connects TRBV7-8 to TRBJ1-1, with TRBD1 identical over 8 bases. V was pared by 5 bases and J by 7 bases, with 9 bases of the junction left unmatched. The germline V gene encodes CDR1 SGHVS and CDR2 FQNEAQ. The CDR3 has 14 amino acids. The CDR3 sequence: CASSLGTGVNEAFF. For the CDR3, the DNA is TGTGCCAGCAGCCTCGGGACAGGCGTAAATGAAGCTTTCTTT.

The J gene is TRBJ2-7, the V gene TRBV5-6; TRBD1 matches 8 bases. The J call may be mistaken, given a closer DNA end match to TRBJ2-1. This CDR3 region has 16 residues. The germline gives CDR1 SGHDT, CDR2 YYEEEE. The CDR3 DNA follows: TGTGCCAGCAGCTTGGATGCCGGGACAGGTAACAATGAGCAGTTCTTC. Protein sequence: CASSLDAGTGNNEQFF.

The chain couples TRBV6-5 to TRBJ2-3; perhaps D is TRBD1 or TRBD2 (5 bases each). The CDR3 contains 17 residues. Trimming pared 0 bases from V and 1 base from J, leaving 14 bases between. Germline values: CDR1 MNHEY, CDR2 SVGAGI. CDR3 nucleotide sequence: TGTGCCAGCAGTTACTCGGGACCAGGAGGTGGCACAGATACGCAGTATTTT. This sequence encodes CASSYSGPGGGTDTQYF.

The chain's CDR3 is CASSLGGGGRAIGTQYF. CDR3 nucleotides: TGTGCCAGCAGCTTAGGTGGGGGCGGGAGGGCCATCGGGACCCAGTACTTC. The chain couples TRBV7-6 to TRBJ2-5; 9 bases align to TRBD2. V was pared by 1 base and J by 7 bases, with 13 bases of the junction left unmatched. The CDR3 sequence is 17 residues long. CDR1 is SGHVS and CDR2 is FNYEAQ in the germline V gene.

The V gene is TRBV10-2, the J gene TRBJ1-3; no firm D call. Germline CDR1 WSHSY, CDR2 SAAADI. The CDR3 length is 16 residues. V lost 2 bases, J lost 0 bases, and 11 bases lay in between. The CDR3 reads CASSEERGFSGNTIYF. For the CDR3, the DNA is TGCGCCAGCAGTGAGGAGCGGGGATTCTCTGGAAACACCATATATTTT.

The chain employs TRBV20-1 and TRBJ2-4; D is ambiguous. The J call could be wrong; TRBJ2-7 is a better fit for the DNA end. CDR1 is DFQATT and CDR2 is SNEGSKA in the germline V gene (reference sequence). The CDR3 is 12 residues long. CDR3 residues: CSAVIGSYEQYF. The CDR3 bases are TGCAGTGCAGTCATCGGATCCTACGAGCAGTACTTC.

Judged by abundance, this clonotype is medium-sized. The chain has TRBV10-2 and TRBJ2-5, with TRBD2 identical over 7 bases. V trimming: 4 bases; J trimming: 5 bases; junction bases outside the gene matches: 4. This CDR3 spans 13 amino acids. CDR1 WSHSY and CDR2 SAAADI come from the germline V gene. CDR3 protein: CASSGGGRETQYF. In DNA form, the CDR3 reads TGCGCCAGCAGTGGGGGGGGGAGGGAGACCCAGTACTTC.

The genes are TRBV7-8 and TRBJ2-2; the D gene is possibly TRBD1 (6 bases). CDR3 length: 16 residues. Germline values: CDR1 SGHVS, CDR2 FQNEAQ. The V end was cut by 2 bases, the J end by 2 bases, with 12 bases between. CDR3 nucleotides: TGTGCCAGCAGCTTACGCAACAGGGTTAACACCGGGGAGCTGTTTTTT. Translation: CASSLRNRVNTGELFF.

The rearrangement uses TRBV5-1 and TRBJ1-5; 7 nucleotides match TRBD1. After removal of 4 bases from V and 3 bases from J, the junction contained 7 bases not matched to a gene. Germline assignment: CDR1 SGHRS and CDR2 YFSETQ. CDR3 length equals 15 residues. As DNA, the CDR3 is TGCGCCAGCAGCCCGACAGGGAGTGACAATCAGCCCCAGCATTTT. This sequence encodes CASSPTGSDNQPQHF.